Shown below are 2 T cell receptor beta chains from a single sample sequenced in a study of chemoradiotherapy in HPV16-positive cancers. This table comes from immunoSEQ multiplex PCR, and its TCRdb copy is limited to in-frame clones, with some not included. Of 15,000 or so clones listed, approximately 79% are singletons. This sample was gathered from a patient who underwent chemoradiotherapy. The receptors shown here come from a human donor with HPV-associated anogenital cancer.

The table lists this clone with a few counts. This chain joins TRBV7-2 and TRBJ2-3, with D unresolved. V was shortened by 5 bases and J by 6 bases, with 12 bases between the two germline ends. There are 13 residues in the CDR3. The germline V gene has CDR1 SGHTA and CDR2 FQGNSA. The CDR3 nucleotides read TGTGCCAGCAGCCCCCTTTTGCGGGATACGCAGTATTTT. It yields the protein CASSPLLRDTQYF.

V is TRBV5-6 and J is TRBJ2-1; D might be TRBD1 (5 bases). The CDR3 extends over 15 amino acids. Between the trimmed V and J ends, which lost 0 bases and 2 bases, there was a span of 9 bases. Germline-derived CDR1 and CDR2 are SGHDT and YYEEEE. The CDR3 region has the DNA TGTGCCAGCAGCTTGGCAGGGTCCCCCTACAATGAGCAGTTCTTC. Protein: CASSLAGSPYNEQFF.